A selection of T cell receptor beta chains follows, all from one sample in a study of OX40 agonist ivuxolimab in advanced cancers. Sequencing used immunoSEQ multiplex PCR; TCRdb keeps in-frame clones, though not all of them. Among roughly 110,000 clones listed, more than 85% were seen once. This specimen consisted of CD4+ or CD8+ T cells sorted from blood, obtained in a trial of the OX40 agonist ivuxolimab. Every receptor here comes from an adult with an advanced solid tumor such as melanoma, head and neck, liver or kidney cancer. CDR3s include the opening cysteine and the closing phenylalanine or tryptophan. The order of the fields is D gene, V gene, J gene, clone size, CDR3 protein, CDR3 DNA. D genes are given only for firm matches. Where a row states a size, it is once, few, many or the class of an expanded clone; other rows omit it.

-	TRBV7-2	TRBJ2-7	-	CASSRSSYEQYF	TGTGCCAGCAGCCGGAGCTCCTACGAGCAGTACTTC
TRBD2	TRBV4-2	TRBJ2-2	-	CASSRNIAGGPVTGELFF	TGTGCCAGCAGCCGTAATATAGCGGGAGGGCCAGTCACCGGGGAGCTGTTTTTT
TRBD2	TRBV7-8	TRBJ2-7	few	CASSLRTSETYEQYF	TGTGCCAGCAGCTTAAGAACTAGCGAGACCTACGAGCAGTACTTC
-	TRBV11-2	TRBJ1-1	-	CASSLGRAEAFF	TGTGCCAGCAGCTTAGGCAGGGCTGAAGCTTTCTTT
-	TRBV2	TRBJ1-5	-	CASSESVENQPQHF	TGTGCCAGCAGTGAGTCGGTCGAAAATCAGCCCCAGCATTTT
TRBD1	TRBV4-1	TRBJ1-1	-	CASSPGQGLNTEAFF	TGCGCCAGCAGCCCAGGACAGGGTTTGAACACTGAAGCTTTCTTT
-	TRBV6-6	TRBJ1-5	-	CASITVGGVGNQPQHF	TGTGCCAGCATCACCGTGGGGGGCGTGGGCAATCAGCCCCAGCATTTT
-	TRBV5-1	TRBJ1-5	once	CASSLDPGSNQPQHF	TGCGCCAGCAGCTTGGATCCGGGAAGCAATCAGCCCCAGCATTTT
TRBD2	TRBV18	TRBJ2-3	-	CASSPLETSGGTDTQYF	TGTGCCAGCTCACCACTCGAGACTAGCGGGGGCACAGATACGCAGTATTTT
-	TRBV7-9	TRBJ1-1	-	CASSLALGDTEAFF	TGTGCCAGCAGCTTAGCGCTGGGAGACACTGAAGCTTTCTTT
-	TRBV11-2	TRBJ2-3	-	CASSASSDTQYF	TGTGCCAGCAGCGCGAGTTCAGATACGCAGTATTTT
-	TRBV4-3	TRBJ1-2	-	CASSQAAGVIIYGYTF	TGCGCCAGCAGCCAAGCGGCGGGGGTGATAATCTATGGCTACACCTTC
-	TRBV29-1	TRBJ1-1	-	CSVEGEAFF	TGCAGCGTTGAGGGTGAAGCTTTCTTT
-	TRBV7-8	TRBJ2-2	-	CASSLAGSGNTGELFF	TGTGCCAGCAGCTTAGCAGGTAGCGGGAACACCGGGGAGCTGTTTTTT
TRBD1	TRBV7-3	TRBJ2-5	-	CASSLSRGHQETQYF	TGTGCCAGCAGCTTGTCTAGGGGGCACCAAGAGACCCAGTACTTC